This TCR beta chain emerged from a study of T cell responses to AZD1222 COVID-19 vaccine. Note on this clone: Its antigen is not identified.

Study-wide points: Spike regions recognized by vaccine-associated CD4 TCRs spanned the protein, led by 160-218 and 743-854. Spike-specific TCR depth and breadth grew after two AZD1222 doses. Donors in the cohort were predominantly white British and more often female, and clonal diversity was possibly underestimated.

Method: immunoSEQ multiplex PCR; TCRdb's copy keeps in-frame clones and lacks some. The sample contains about 110,000 clones, about 95% of which appear only once. V dropped 5 bases and J dropped 1 base, with 12 bases sitting between them. The CDR3 contains 15 residues. CDR1 MNHEY and CDR2 SVGAGI come from the germline V gene. Pooling of second doses given at about 4 or about 12 weeks was done. The input for sequencing was peripheral blood, taken 28 days after the second AZD1222 dose. This sequence joins TRBV6-5 and TRBJ1-5, with D perhaps matching TRBD1 (6 bases). The sequence was collected from an adult who received the AZD1222 COVID-19 vaccine. The CDR3, as DNA: TGTGCCAGCAGTAACCGGGACACCAGCAATCAGCCCCAGCATTTT. This translates into CASSNRDTSNQPQHF.